Listed here are 20 T cell receptor beta chains from one sample, sequenced in a study of cytomegalovirus exposure and HLA in healthy donors. Amplification used 60 Vbeta primers and 13 Jbeta primers. Sequencing was performed with immunoSEQ multiplex PCR; in TCRdb, only in-frame clones are kept and a portion is missing. Its listing shows approximately 100,000 clones. The sequenced sample was PBMCs. Receptor source: a man aged 45 to 65 in good health and CMV-seropositive.

J is TRBJ1-5 and V is TRBV4-2; D is perhaps TRBD1 (5 bases). The CDR3 sequence is 17 residues long. Germline assignment: CDR1 LGHNA and CDR2 YNFKEQ. The ends were cut back, 0 bases at V and 6 bases at J, with 18 bases in the middle. The CDR3 region has the DNA TGTGCCAGCAGCCAAGAGAGAGTGTTGTCGGGGGGTCAGCCCCAGCATTTT. Its protein product is CASSQERVLSGGQPQHF.

The chain carries TRBV6-5 and TRBJ2-2, with 9 positions matching TRBD1. The CDR3 is made up of 15 amino acids. The germline V gene has CDR1 MNHEY and CDR2 SVGAGI. V lost 6 bases to trimming and J lost 3 bases; unmatched junction nucleotides: 5. The DNA of the CDR3 is TGTGCCAGCAGGAGACAGGGGGGCGACACCGGGGAGCTGTTTTTT. Translation: CASRRQGGDTGELFF.

The chain links TRBV18 to TRBJ2-2; 9 nucleotides match TRBD1. The CDR3 spans 15 residues. Germline trimming cut 3 bases from V and 7 bases from J; bases unmatched to any gene: 6. Germline V CDR1 and CDR2: KGHSH, LQKENI. In DNA form, the CDR3 reads TGTGCCAGCTCACCCCGGGGACAGGGAAGCGGGGAGCTGTTTTTT. Translation gives CASSPRGQGSGELFF. Full variable domain (outside the CDR3, taken from reference TRBV18 and TRBJ2-2): NAGVMQNPRHLVRRRGQEARLRCSPMKGHSHVYWYRQLPEEGLKFMVYLQKENIIDESGMPKERFSAEFPKEGPSILRIQQVVRGDSAAYFCASSPRGQGSGELFFGEGSRLTVL.

The genes are TRBV7-9 and TRBJ1-5; 9 bases agree with TRBD1. The J segment lost 7 bases and the V segment lost 3 bases, leaving 1 base of the junction unmatched. The CDR3 is 13 amino acids. Germline lookup yields CDR1 SEHNR and CDR2 FQNEAQ (reference sequence). The CDR3 is CASSFGQGQPQHF. CDR3 DNA: TGTGCCAGCAGCTTCGGACAGGGGCAGCCCCAGCATTTT.

The J gene is TRBJ1-2, the V gene TRBV4-1; no firm D call. Deletions cut 2 bases from V and 5 bases from J, with 18 bases between. The CDR3 spans 16 residues. Germline V gives CDR1 MGHRA, CDR2 YSYEKL. The CDR3 nucleotides read TGCGCCAGCAGCCAATTATACATTATAGGGAGATATGGCTACACCTTC. This codes for CASSQLYIIGRYGYTF.

CDR3 region: CASSSATGKNYNEQFF. Written as DNA, the CDR3 is TGTGCCAGCAGCTCGGCGACAGGGAAGAACTACAATGAGCAGTTCTTC. The chain couples TRBV5-6 to TRBJ2-1, with 7 bases aligning to TRBD1. V lost 3 bases, J lost 3 bases, and 9 bases stayed unmatched. CDR3 length: 16 residues. The germline CDR1 and CDR2 sequences are SGHDT and YYEEEE.

The rearrangement joins TRBV15 to TRBJ2-7; weak D call: TRBD1 (5 bases). This CDR3 comprises 16 residues. Germline values: CDR1 LNHNV, CDR2 YYDKDF (reference sequence). The V gene lost 4 bases and the J gene lost 2 bases, with 18 bases spanning the gap. The CDR3, as DNA: TGTGCCACCAGCACCAATTCCGCAGGGCTAGCCTACGAGCAGTACTTC. Protein: CATSTNSAGLAYEQYF.

V is TRBV27 and J is TRBJ1-2, with D perhaps matching TRBD1 (6 bases). From germline, CDR1 is MNHEY and CDR2 SMNVEV (reference sequence). V was clipped by 6 bases and J by 3 bases, with 8 bases between them. This CDR3 has 12 residues. For the CDR3, the DNA is TGTGCCAGCAGAACAGGGTACTATGGCTACACCTTC. Translating it yields CASRTGYYGYTF.

The chain recombines TRBV9 with TRBJ2-2; possibly TRBD2 for D (5 bases). Germline-derived CDR1 and CDR2 are SGDLS and YYNGEE. The V end was cut by 7 bases, the J end by 6 bases, with 19 bases between. This CDR3 has 15 amino acids. The CDR3 sequence is CASALTTSGSGELFF. For the CDR3, the DNA is TGTGCCAGCGCCCTCACCACCAGCGGATCCGGGGAGCTGTTTTTT.

The rearrangement uses TRBV11-2 and TRBJ2-5; weak D call: TRBD2 (6 bases). CDR1 is SGHAT and CDR2 is FQNNGV in the germline V gene. The CDR3 is made up of 14 amino acids. Deletions cut 3 bases from V and 4 bases from J, with 12 bases between. In DNA, the CDR3 is TGTGCCAGCAGCTTCCAAAGGGGAGGAGAGACCCAGTACTTC. Residues: CASSFQRGGETQYF.

The chain uses TRBV15 and TRBJ1-2; TRBD1 matches at 8 bases. CDR3 length: 15 amino acids. J was trimmed by 0 bases and V by 4 bases; bases with no gene match: 4. Germline CDR1 is LNHNV and CDR2 is YYDKDF (reference sequence). The CDR3 bases are TGTGCCACCAGCACGACAGGGGCGTCTAACTATGGCTACACCTTC. Its protein is CATSTTGASNYGYTF.

The chain carries TRBV29-1 and TRBJ2-3; TRBD2 matches at 7 bases. Germline values: CDR1 SQVTM, CDR2 ANQGSEA. This CDR3 comprises 15 residues. The trim removed 2 bases at V and 4 bases at J, leaving 9 bases unmatched. The CDR3 sequence is CSVETWGGDADTQYF. The CDR3 DNA reads as TGCAGCGTTGAAACGTGGGGGGGAGACGCAGATACGCAGTATTTT.

The chain carries TRBV19 and TRBJ2-3; unclear D gene. The CDR3 totals 14 residues. Trimming took off 5 bases at V and 0 bases at J, with 9 bases between the two ends. Germline-derived CDR1 and CDR2 are LNHDA and SQIVND (reference sequence). This chain's CDR3 is CASSVETSTDTQYF. The CDR3 bases are TGTGCCAGTAGTGTCGAGACTAGCACAGATACGCAGTATTTT. Full variable domain (missing parts from reference TRBV19 and TRBJ2-3): DGGITQSPKYLFRKEGQNVTLSCEQNLNHDAMYWYRQDPGQGLRLIYYSQIVNDFQKGDIAEGYSVSREKKESFPLTVTSAQKNPTAFYLCASSVETSTDTQYFGPGTRLTVL.

This chain uses TRBV30 with TRBJ2-1; 7 bases are a match to TRBD2. The V segment lost 2 bases and the J segment 8 bases; nucleotides outside the gene matches: 3. Germline V CDR1 and CDR2: GTSNPN, SVGIG (reference sequence). The CDR3 totals 12 residues. The DNA for the CDR3 is TGTGCCTGGAGTCCAGCGGGATATGAGCAGTTCTTC. This encodes CAWSPAGYEQFF. The full variable domain, completed using reference TRBV30 and TRBJ2-1, is SQTIHQWPATLVQPVGSPLSLECTVEGTSNPNLYWYRQAAGRGLQLLFYSVGIGQISSEVPQNLSASRPQDRQFILSSKKLLLSDSGFYLCAWSPAGYEQFFGPGTRLTVL.

This CDR3 is CASSLVTGGSGYTF. CDR3 DNA: TGTGCCAGCAGCTTAGTTACAGGGGGCTCTGGCTACACCTTC. The V and J genes are TRBV7-2 and TRBJ1-2, with 9 bases fitting TRBD1. V dropped 1 base and J dropped 7; count of bases not matched to a gene: 4. In germline, CDR1 is SGHTA, CDR2 FQGNSA. This CDR3 has 14 residues.

This sequence joins TRBV9 and TRBJ1-1; the match to TRBD1 covers 7 bases. CDR1 is SGDLS and CDR2 is YYNGEE in the germline V gene. This CDR3 is built from 16 residues. V trimming: 4 bases; J trimming: 4 bases; junction bases outside the gene matches: 13. CDR3 sequence: CASSPDPTGFITEAFF. DNA for the CDR3: TGTGCCAGCAGCCCAGACCCGACAGGGTTTATCACTGAAGCTTTCTTT.

This sequence joins TRBV18 and TRBJ2-7; 8 bases align to TRBD1. J lost 1 base, V lost 2 bases, and 4 bases had no gene match. The germline CDR1 and CDR2 sequences are KGHSH and LQKENI. This CDR3 region has 15 residues. The CDR3 sequence: CASSPGRGQSYEQYV. CDR3 DNA sequence: TGTGCCAGCTCACCAGGCAGGGGGCAGTCCTACGAGCAGTACGTC.

V is TRBV6-6 and J is TRBJ2-2; 8 bases map to TRBD1. The CDR3 extends over 16 amino acids. In germline, CDR1 is MNHNY, CDR2 SVGAGI (reference sequence). J was trimmed by 4 bases and V by 6 bases; bases with no gene match: 10. The DNA for the CDR3 is TGTGCCAGCAGCAGGAGGGGACAGGTGGTCACCGGGGAGCTGTTTTTT. Translation: CASSRRGQVVTGELFF.

The chain joins TRBV7-2 to TRBJ2-5; D is perhaps TRBD2 (5 bases). This CDR3 has 14 amino acids. The V gene lost 1 base and the J gene lost 2 bases, with 8 bases spanning the gap. CDR1 and CDR2 (germline): SGHTA, FQGNSA. DNA for the CDR3: TGTGCCAGCAGCTTAGTTCGGGATCAAGAGACCCAGTACTTC. Translation gives CASSLVRDQETQYF.

The V gene is TRBV11-3, the J gene TRBJ2-1, with a weak D call TRBD2 (8 bases). The CDR3 loop spans 15 amino acids. Trimming removed 8 bases at V and 7 bases at J, with 21 bases between. CDR1 and CDR2 from the germline V gene are SGHNT and YENEEA. The CDR3 DNA reads as TGTGCCAGCTCCCCCGGGAGGGGGCTGTTGAATGAGCAGTTCTTC. Its protein is CASSPGRGLLNEQFF. The full variable domain, with the rest looked up from reference TRBV11-3 and TRBJ2-1, is EAGVVQSPRYKIIEKKQPVAFWCNPISGHNTLYWYLQNLGQGPELLIRYENEEAVDDSQLPKDRFSAERLKGVDSTLKIQPAELGDSAVYLCASSPGRGLLNEQFFGPGTRLTVL.